These 21 T cell receptor beta chains share one sample of origin, sequenced in a study of blood T cell repertoires in COVID-19. TCRdb keeps only in-frame clones here, not all; method: immunoSEQ multiplex PCR. Here the sample spans under 400,000 clones, roughly 86% being singletons. Sequencing input: PBMCs or T cells enriched from blood (not recorded which). The receptors shown here come from a man aged 40-55 years in a cohort exposed to, infected with or recovered from COVID-19 (not recorded which).

The V gene is TRBV5-3, the J gene TRBJ2-3; 9 nucleotides agree with TRBD1. TRBV5-3 is classed as an ORF, of uncertain function. The length of the CDR3 is 14 residues. With 3 bases clipped from V and 6 bases from J, the junction kept 5 bases outside the gene matches. The CDR3 reads CARSSGQGGDTQYF. In DNA form, the CDR3 reads TGTGCCAGAAGCTCGGGACAGGGCGGGGATACGCAGTATTTT.

The CDR3 reads CASSDLQGWGYTF. In nucleotides, the CDR3 is TGTGCCAGCAGTGATCTTCAGGGATGGGGCTACACCTTC. V gene TRBV6-2 or TRBV6-3 combines with J gene TRBJ1-2; D perhaps matches TRBD1 (5 bases). Germline-derived CDR1 and CDR2 are MNHEY and SVGEGT. This CDR3 has 13 amino acids. The germline V and J ends were trimmed by 5 bases and 8 bases, with 15 bases remaining between them.

This clone was found once. The chain joins TRBV9 to TRBJ2-7; possible D gene TRBD2, 5 bases. Trimming stripped 3 bases from V and 2 bases from J, with 12 bases between. The CDR3 extends over 14 amino acids. Germline assignment: CDR1 SGDLS and CDR2 YYNGEE. In nucleotides, the CDR3 is TGTGCCAGCAGCGGTCGGGGAGCGACCTACGAGCAGTACTTC. Its translation: CASSGRGATYEQYF.

V is TRBV10-1 and J is TRBJ2-1, with 10 bases aligning to TRBD2. From germline, CDR1 is WNHNN and CDR2 SYGVQD (reference sequence). Trimming took 3 bases from V and 6 from J; bases not matched to a gene: 14. This CDR3 has 18 residues. Here the CDR3 reads CASSDAGLAGGRSNEQFF. DNA for the CDR3: TGCGCCAGCAGTGATGCTGGATTAGCGGGAGGTCGGTCCAATGAGCAGTTCTTC.

The gene calls are TRBV27 and TRBJ2-7, with 11 bases identical to TRBD2. V lost 3 bases, J lost 0 bases, and 13 bases stayed unmatched. This CDR3 region has 19 residues. CDR1 and CDR2 (germline): MNHEY, SMNVEV (reference sequence). The DNA of the CDR3 is TGTGCCAGCAGTTTCCGCTTAGCGGGAGGGCCCCGCACCTCCTACGAGCAGTACTTC. This translates into CASSFRLAGGPRTSYEQYF.

This chain links TRBV5-4 with TRBJ2-1, with TRBD2 as a possible D gene (6 bases). V lost 1 base, J lost 5 bases, and 13 bases lay in between. The CDR3 length is 15 residues. CDR1 and CDR2 (germline): SGHNT, YYREEE (reference sequence). The DNA of the CDR3 is TGTGCCAGCAGCTTGCACGGGAGAGGGGACAATGAGCAGTTCTTC. Protein sequence: CASSLHGRGDNEQFF.

J is TRBJ2-3 and V is TRBV29-1, with TRBD2 identical over 8 bases. Germline assignment: CDR1 SQVTM and CDR2 ANQGSEA. The length of the CDR3 is 15 residues. V shed 3 bases and J 0 bases; nucleotides not matched to a gene: 5. The CDR3 bases are TGCAGCGTTGAGGGCCCTAGCGGGAGCACAGATACGCAGTATTTT. Protein sequence: CSVEGPSGSTDTQYF.

V is TRBV4-1 and J is TRBJ1-1; D not certain. Germline lookup yields CDR1 MGHRA and CDR2 YSYEKL. The length of the CDR3 is 16 residues. Trimming cost V 1 base and J 1 base, with 13 bases left between them. DNA for the CDR3: TGCGCCAGCAGCCAAGCTTATGCGCTAGGGAACACTGAAGCTTTCTTT. Translating gives CASSQAYALGNTEAFF.

The rearrangement links TRBV27 to TRBJ2-1, with 11 bases fitting TRBD2. This CDR3 spans 18 amino acids. V lost 1 base, J lost 1 base, and 6 bases stayed unmatched. Looked up from germline, CDR1 is MNHEY and CDR2 is SMNVEV (reference sequence). CDR3 residues: CASSLFPSGRRSYNEQFF. The CDR3 nucleotides read TGTGCCAGCAGTTTATTTCCTAGCGGGAGGAGGTCCTACAATGAGCAGTTCTTC.

The V and J genes are TRBV2 and TRBJ2-7; D gene ambiguous. Trimming removed 5 bases at V and 2 bases at J, with 10 bases between. CDR1 is SNHLY, CDR2 FYNNEI, per germline. This CDR3 is 13 amino acids long. CDR3 region: CASSYTITYEQYF. The CDR3 bases are TGTGCCAGCAGTTACACAATTACCTACGAGCAGTACTTC.

The chain combines TRBV18 with TRBJ2-1; D perhaps matches TRBD2 (6 bases). Germline CDR1 reads KGHSH; CDR2 reads LQKENI. The germline V and J ends were trimmed by 2 bases and 6 bases, with 26 bases remaining between them. The CDR3 is made up of 19 amino acids. The CDR3 DNA follows: TGTGCCAGCTCACCATTAATTCGGCGGGAACTGGGGCATCGCAATGAGCAGTTCTTC. Amino acid sequence: CASSPLIRRELGHRNEQFF.

A few counts support this clone. The J gene is TRBJ1-1, the V gene TRBV28, with 10 nucleotides matching TRBD1. V shed 5 bases, J shed 1 base, and the junction held 7 bases outside the gene matches. CDR3 size: 16 residues. The germline V gene has CDR1 MDHEN and CDR2 SYDVKM. The CDR3 DNA reads as TGTGCCAGCAGTACTCGACAGGGGGCTGGGAACACTGAAGCTTTCTTT. It translates to CASSTRQGAGNTEAFF. The entire variable domain, with the rest obtained from reference TRBV28 and TRBJ1-1, is as follows: DVKVTQSSRYLVKRTGEKVFLECVQDMDHENMFWYRQDPGLGLRLIYFSYDVKMKEKGDIPEGYSVSREKKERFSLILESASTNQTSMYLCASSTRQGAGNTEAFFGQGTRLTVV.

The CDR3 here is CASTIRGTEAFF. The CDR3 bases are TGTGCCAGTACTATCAGAGGCACTGAAGCTTTCTTT. The V call is TRBV19, the J call TRBJ1-1, with D unresolved. V lost 7 bases, J lost 4 bases, and 10 bases lay in between. CDR1 and CDR2 from the germline V gene are LNHDA and SQIVND (reference sequence). The CDR3 contains 12 residues.

Here the CDR3 reads CASSLFGQLTDTQYF. CDR3 in DNA: TGCGCCAGCAGCTTGTTTGGGCAACTCACAGATACGCAGTATTTT. V gene TRBV5-1 combines with J gene TRBJ2-3; D is ambiguous. The V and J ends lost 1 base and 2 bases respectively, with 11 bases between them. This CDR3 is built from 15 residues. Germline V gene sequence: CDR1 SGHRS, CDR2 YFSETQ.

Comment on this clone: Other DNA sequences of this sample code for an identical CDR3. The chain couples TRBV3-1 (or the pseudogene TRBV3-2) to TRBJ2-7; D not certain. Germline CDR1 and CDR2: LGHDT and YNNKEL (reference sequence). This CDR3 is built from 12 residues. Trimming pared 1 base from V and 3 bases from J, leaving 4 bases between. The CDR3 DNA reads as TGTGCCAGCAGCCAAGTTAACTACGAGCAGTACTTC. Its protein product is CASSQVNYEQYF.

This clone was observed once. The chain's CDR3 is CASSPRVGRNQPQHF. DNA of the CDR3: TGTGCCAGCAGTCCCCGTGTTGGGCGCAATCAGCCCCAGCATTTT. The rearrangement uses TRBV2 and TRBJ1-5; D is ambiguous. The CDR3 contains 15 residues. V lost 5 bases and J 2 bases, leaving 13 bases between the germline ends. CDR1 and CDR2 from the germline V gene are SNHLY and FYNNEI. Combining the CDR3 with reference TRBV2 and TRBJ1-5 gives the whole variable domain EPEVTQTPSHQVTQMGQEVILRCVPISNHLYFYWYRQILGQKVEFLVSFYNNEISEKSEIFDDQFSVERPDGSNFTLKIRSTKLEDSAMYFCASSPRVGRNQPQHFGDGTRLSIL.

The chain couples TRBV7-9 to TRBJ2-5; TRBD2 matches at 11 bases. The CDR3 has 16 residues. Trimming cost V 3 bases and J 4 bases; bases outside gene matches: 7. CDR1 SEHNR and CDR2 FQNEAQ come from the germline V gene (reference sequence). This CDR3 is CASSFRSGRGGETQYF. In nucleotides, the CDR3 is TGTGCCAGCAGCTTCCGTAGCGGGAGGGGCGGAGAGACCCAGTACTTC.

The genes are TRBV6-5 and TRBJ2-1; 7 nucleotides match TRBD1. With 1 base clipped from V and 7 bases from J, the junction kept 7 bases outside the gene matches. CDR1 and CDR2 from the germline V gene are MNHEY and SVGAGI. The length of the CDR3 is 15 residues. The CDR3 DNA is TGTGCCAGCAGTTACTACAGGGGAAGTAGGAATGAGCAGTTCTTC. Protein sequence: CASSYYRGSRNEQFF.

The genes are TRBV2 and TRBJ2-7, with TRBD2 matching over 9 bases. V trimming: 6 bases; J trimming: 6 bases; junction bases outside the gene matches: 9. This CDR3 is built from 14 residues. Germline assignment: CDR1 SNHLY and CDR2 FYNNEI. The CDR3 nucleotides read TGTGCCAGCAGGGATAGCGGGAGAGGTAGCGAGCAGTACTTC. Protein product: CASRDSGRGSEQYF.

Turning to this clone: A much larger clone is a single base away; this may be a read error. CDR3 region: CASSEQGYGYTF. The CDR3 region has the DNA TGTGCCAGCAGCGAACAGGGCTATGGCTACACCTTC. This chain connects TRBV9 to TRBJ1-2; D may be TRBD1 (6 bases). The germline gives CDR1 SGDLS, CDR2 YYNGEE. The ends were cut back, 3 bases at V and 4 bases at J, with 7 bases in the middle. The length of the CDR3 is 12 residues.

This chain connects TRBV10-3 to TRBJ2-1; 7 bases are a match to TRBD2. The CDR3 covers 12 residues. Per germline, CDR1 ENHRY and CDR2 SYGVKD. The V segment lost 11 bases and the J segment 6 bases; nucleotides outside the gene matches: 7. CDR3 sequence reads: CASQTSRNEQFF. The CDR3 DNA is TGTGCCTCGCAGACTAGCCGCAATGAGCAGTTCTTC.